This TCR beta chain was observed in a study of identical twins. In its sample, this clonotype was seen a few times. V was clipped by 3 bases and J by 7 bases, with 15 bases between them. The CDR3 is 15 amino acids. TCRdb analysed the 5' RACE reads with MiXCR anew, one entry per CDR3 protein. The sample yields hundreds of thousands of distinct CDR3 sequences, 21% seen once. The sample was also reused in another study, on T cells expressing NK-cell markers.

What was sequenced was PBMCs. This sequence originates from a woman aged 18 to 35 in good health. The chain carries TRBV12-3 or TRBV12-4 and TRBJ1-4; perhaps TRBD1 as D (6 bases). This CDR3 reads CASSFDDRMSEKLFF. The CDR3 coding sequence is TGTGCCAGCAGTTTCGATGACAGGATGAGTGAAAAACTGTTTTTT.